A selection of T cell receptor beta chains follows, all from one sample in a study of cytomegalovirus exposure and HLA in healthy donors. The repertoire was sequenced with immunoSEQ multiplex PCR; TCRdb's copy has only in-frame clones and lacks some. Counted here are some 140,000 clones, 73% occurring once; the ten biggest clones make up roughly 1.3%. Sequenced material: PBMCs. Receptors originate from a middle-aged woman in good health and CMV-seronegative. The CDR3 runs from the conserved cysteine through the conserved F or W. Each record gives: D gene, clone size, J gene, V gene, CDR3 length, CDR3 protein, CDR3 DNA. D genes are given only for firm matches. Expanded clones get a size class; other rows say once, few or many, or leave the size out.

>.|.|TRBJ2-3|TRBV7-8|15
CASSLERASTDTQYF
TGTGCCAGCAGCTTAGAGCGGGCCAGCACAGATACGCAGTATTTT
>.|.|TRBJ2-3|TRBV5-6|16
CASSLGGHTSVDTQYF
TGTGCCAGCAGCTTGGGGGGCCATACCAGCGTAGATACGCAGTATTTT
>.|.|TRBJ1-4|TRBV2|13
CASQGLITEKLFF
TGTGCCAGCCAGGGCTTGATCACAGAAAAACTGTTTTTT
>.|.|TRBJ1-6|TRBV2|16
CASSLGGSSYNSPLHF
TGTGCCAGCAGTTTAGGGGGAAGCTCCTATAATTCACCCCTCCACTTT
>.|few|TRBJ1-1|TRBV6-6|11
CASSLLTEAFF
TGTGCCAGCAGTTTACTCACCGAAGCTTTCTTT
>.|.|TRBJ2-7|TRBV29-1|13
CSVSGTKTYEQYF
TGCAGCGTTTCTGGGACAAAAACCTACGAGCAGTACTTC
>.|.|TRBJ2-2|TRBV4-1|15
CASSQEGGRTGELFF
TGCGCCAGCAGCCAAGAAGGCGGGCGCACCGGGGAGCTGTTTTTT
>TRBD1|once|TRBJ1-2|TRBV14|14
CASSGGQGIYGYTF
TGTGCCAGCAGCGGGGGACAGGGAATCTATGGCTACACCTTC
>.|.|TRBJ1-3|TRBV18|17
CASSPQEYRASGNTIYF
TGTGCCAGCTCACCACAAGAGTACAGGGCCTCTGGAAACACCATATATTTT
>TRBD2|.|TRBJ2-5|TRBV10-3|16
CAISEQTSGGRETQYF
TGTGCCATCAGTGAGCAGACTAGCGGGGGGAGAGAGACCCAGTACTTC
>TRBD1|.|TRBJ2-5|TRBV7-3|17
CASSLLGTGGARETQYF
TGTGCCAGCAGCCTACTAGGGACAGGGGGCGCCAGGGAGACCCAGTACTTC
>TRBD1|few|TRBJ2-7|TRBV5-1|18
CASSLVSGRTGGSYEQYF
TGCGCCAGCAGCTTGGTTAGTGGGAGGACAGGGGGGTCCTACGAGCAGTACTTC
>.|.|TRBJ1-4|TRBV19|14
CASSITGSGEKLFF
TGTGCCAGTAGTATAACCGGGAGTGGTGAAAAACTGTTTTTT
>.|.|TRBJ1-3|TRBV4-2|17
CASSPVQGLSSGNTIYF
TGTGCCAGCAGCCCTGTCCAGGGGTTAAGCTCTGGAAACACCATATATTTT
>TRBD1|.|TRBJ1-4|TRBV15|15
CATSRETGSNEKLFF
TGTGCCACCAGCAGAGAGACAGGGTCTAATGAAAAACTGTTTTTT